There are a few counts of the clone carrying this T cell receptor beta chain. The source material, RNA transcripts, was used to amplify TCR beta CDR3 regions. The HTBI set primed first-round TCR CDR3 RT-PCR. Each CDR3 protein gets one entry after TCRdb re-called the multiplex PCR reads with MiXCR. The sample has 730,000 or so distinct CDR3 sequences, roughly 20% seen once. This sample stems from a study of T cells in Graves' hyperthyroidism and ophthalmopathy. Trimming removed 4 bases at V and 4 bases at J, with 11 bases between. CDR3 length equals 13 residues. Germline V gene lookup returns CDR1 SGHAT and CDR2 FQNNGV.

The TCR was taken from a woman aged 45-60 years with Graves' hyperthyroidism that later progressed to Graves' ophthalmopathy. The sequenced material came from blood. The J gene is TRBJ2-7, the V gene TRBV11-2, with a possible D match to TRBD2 (5 bases). CDR3 residues: CASSSPAGYEQYF. In nucleotides, the CDR3 is TGTGCCAGCAGCTCCCCCGCGGGTTACGAGCAGTACTTC.